This T cell receptor beta chain is drawn from a study of T cell changes during pregnancy in multiple sclerosis. Produced via immunoSEQ multiplex PCR; TCRdb's table is partial and in-frame only. The table lists tens of thousands of clones, over 80% of them singletons, with more than 0.8% in the top ten. From germline, CDR1 is LNHNV and CDR2 YYDKDF (reference sequence). There are 15 residues in the CDR3. The ends lost 3 bases at V and 7 bases at J; junction bases unmatched: 8. The source of this sequence is a female donor with multiple sclerosis, enrolled in a pregnancy study. The sample in question was peripheral blood, obtained in the first trimester of pregnancy. The chain employs TRBV15 and TRBJ2-1, with 8 bases fitting TRBD1. The CDR3 sequence: CATSRDRVEGNEQFF. The CDR3 nucleotides are TGTGCCACCAGCAGGGACAGGGTTGAGGGTAATGAGCAGTTCTTC.